The 26 T cell receptor beta chains presented below share a single source sample, sequenced in a study of OX40 agonist ivuxolimab in advanced cancers. Profiling relied on immunoSEQ multiplex PCR, and the TCRdb table lists in-frame clones only, not all of them. Among about 100,000 clones, about four fifths were seen once, and the ten largest hold 5.5%. The sample here was CD4+ or CD8+ T cells sorted from blood, taken in a trial of the OX40 agonist ivuxolimab. The receptors shown here come from an adult with an advanced solid tumor such as melanoma, head and neck, liver or kidney cancer.

J is TRBJ2-2 and V is TRBV5-1; TRBD2 matches 12 bases. The CDR3 contains 13 residues. Germline loops: CDR1 SGHRS, CDR2 YFSETQ. With V trimmed by 7 bases and J by 7 bases, 2 bases remained unmatched. In DNA, the CDR3 is TGCGCCAGCCGGACTAGCGGGAACGGGGAGCTGTTTTTT. Translating it yields CASRTSGNGELFF.

This chain links TRBV7-9 with TRBJ1-1; possible D gene TRBD1, 5 bases. Deletions cut 3 bases from V and 1 base from J, with 18 bases between. Germline V gene sequence: CDR1 SEHNR, CDR2 FQNEAQ (reference sequence). The CDR3 is 17 amino acids. CDR3 in amino acids: CASSFGAGELGNTEAFF. The CDR3, as DNA: TGTGCCAGCAGCTTTGGGGCGGGGGAGTTGGGGAACACTGAAGCTTTCTTT.

The sample holds a few counts of this clone. J is TRBJ1-2 and V is TRBV7-9, with D tentatively TRBD1 (5 bases). The length of the CDR3 is 16 residues. CDR1 is SEHNR and CDR2 is FQNEAQ in the germline V gene (reference sequence). V was pared by 2 bases and J by 6 bases, with 19 bases between. The CDR3 nucleotides are TGTGCCAGCAGCTTAAAGGGGAGGGACTACTTGGATGGCTACACCTTC. Translated: CASSLKGRDYLDGYTF.

This rearrangement joins TRBV27 to TRBJ2-6; D might be TRBD1 (6 bases). V gave up 6 bases and J gave up 0 bases, with 12 bases separating them. The length of the CDR3 is 16 residues. Germline V CDR1 and CDR2: MNHEY, SMNVEV (reference sequence). DNA of the CDR3: TGTGCCAGCAGAGACAGGTTAAGCTCTGGGGCCAACGTCCTGACTTTC. This codes for CASRDRLSSGANVLTF.

The chain has TRBV10-3 and TRBJ2-1; perhaps TRBD1 as D (6 bases). Germline-derived CDR1 and CDR2 are ENHRY and SYGVKD. The CDR3 is 13 amino acids. The V and J ends lost 6 bases and 2 bases respectively, with 8 bases between them. The CDR3 here is CAIRQGAYNEQFF. CDR3 sequence (DNA): TGTGCCATCAGACAGGGCGCCTACAATGAGCAGTTCTTC.

The V gene is TRBV29-1, the J gene TRBJ1-2; D is unclear. V was clipped by 5 bases and J by 3 bases, with 13 bases between them. The germline gives CDR1 SQVTM, CDR2 ANQGSEA. CDR3 length: 13 residues. The CDR3 region has the DNA TGCAGCGTTTCCTCTAGGTTAGACTATGGCTACACCTTC. This codes for CSVSSRLDYGYTF.

This clone came up once. The chain couples TRBV6-5 to TRBJ1-2, with 7 bases matching TRBD1. The CDR3 spans 14 residues. Germline V CDR1 and CDR2: MNHEY, SVGAGI. J gave up 4 bases and V 7 bases, and 9 bases lay outside the gene matches. The CDR3, as DNA: TGTGCCAGCAAACCTCCAGGGGGGGTCTATGGCTACACCTTC. Its protein product is CASKPPGGVYGYTF.

This clone came up once. The CDR3 here is CASSTRQVPNSPLHF. CDR3 sequence (DNA): TGTGCCAGCAGCACCCGACAGGTCCCTAATTCACCCCTCCACTTT. V is TRBV5-6 and J is TRBJ1-6; D is possibly TRBD1 (6 bases). The CDR3 is made up of 15 amino acids. In germline, CDR1 is SGHDT, CDR2 YYEEEE. With 4 bases removed from V and 6 bases from J, the gap between germline ends came to 14 bases.

V is TRBV2 and J is TRBJ2-1, with unresolved D. The CDR3 is made up of 13 amino acids. Germline V gene sequence: CDR1 SNHLY, CDR2 FYNNEI. V was pared by 7 bases and J by 3 bases, with 10 bases between. The chain's CDR3 is CASKTSDYNEQFF. The CDR3 DNA reads as TGTGCCAGCAAAACATCAGACTACAATGAGCAGTTCTTC.

The rearrangement joins TRBV5-1 to TRBJ1-1, with TRBD1 as a possible D gene (5 bases). CDR3 length: 14 residues. Germline V gene lookup returns CDR1 SGHRS and CDR2 YFSETQ. The V and J ends lost 2 bases and 4 bases respectively, with 12 bases between them. The DNA for the CDR3 is TGCGCCAGCAGCTTACCAGGGTACGGCACTGAAGCTTTCTTT. Its translation: CASSLPGYGTEAFF.

The chain joins TRBV30 to TRBJ1-1; D call uncertain. The CDR3 consists of 14 residues. Trimming removed 7 bases from V and 4 bases from J, with 19 bases in between. CDR1 and CDR2 (germline): GTSNPN, SVGIG (reference sequence). The CDR3: CALKKGSVTTEAFF. CDR3 nucleotides: TGTGCCTTGAAGAAGGGTAGTGTAACCACTGAAGCTTTCTTT.

The chain couples TRBV7-2 to TRBJ2-1; D not resolved. This CDR3 is built from 11 residues. V was trimmed by 1 base and J by 9 bases, leaving 4 bases between them. Germline V gene data show CDR1 as SGHTA and CDR2 as FQGNSA. The CDR3: CASSLVVEQFF. The CDR3 DNA is TGTGCCAGCAGCTTAGTTGTTGAGCAGTTCTTC.

This rearrangement joins TRBV7-2 to TRBJ1-3, with D unresolved. The CDR3 loop spans 16 amino acids. Deletions cut 4 bases from V and 4 bases from J, with 17 bases between. Per germline, CDR1 SGHTA and CDR2 FQGNSA. For the CDR3, the DNA is TGTGCCAGCAGCTCTCAAGTGGCCCCGGTCGGAAACACCATATATTTT. Protein product: CASSSQVAPVGNTIYF.

This sequence joins TRBV2 and TRBJ2-1; the match to TRBD2 covers 9 bases. The CDR3 covers 15 residues. The trim removed 3 bases at V and 3 bases at J, leaving 3 bases unmatched. The germline CDR1 and CDR2 sequences are SNHLY and FYNNEI. CDR3 in DNA: TGTGCCAGCAGTGATCGCGGGGGGGGCTACAATGAGCAGTTCTTC. Translating gives CASSDRGGGYNEQFF.

The V call is TRBV19, the J call TRBJ2-2; tentatively, D is TRBD1 (6 bases). In germline, CDR1 is LNHDA, CDR2 SQIVND (reference sequence). V was clipped by 6 bases and J by 3 bases, with 11 bases between them. This CDR3 contains 14 residues. DNA for the CDR3: TGTGCCAGTAGGGGTACAGGGTACACCGGGGAGCTGTTTTTT. Protein: CASRGTGYTGELFF.

V usage is TRBV19 and J usage is TRBJ2-3; the D is unclear. Per the germline V gene, CDR1 is LNHDA and CDR2 is SQIVND (reference sequence). The length of the CDR3 is 13 residues. Trimming stripped 7 bases from V and 2 bases from J, with 10 bases between. CDR3 protein: CASKDRSTDTQYF. CDR3 bases: TGTGCCAGTAAAGACCGATCCACAGATACGCAGTATTTT.

The gene calls are TRBV7-3 and TRBJ1-4, with D hard to call. V was clipped by 2 bases and J by 5 bases, with 18 bases between them. This CDR3 comprises 17 residues. Germline V gene data show CDR1 as SGHTA and CDR2 as FQGTGA. The CDR3 sequence is CASSLAGPPPPNEKLFF. DNA of the CDR3: TGTGCCAGCAGCTTAGCCGGGCCACCGCCGCCAAATGAAAAACTGTTTTTT.

The chain carries TRBV27 and TRBJ1-1, with a weak D call TRBD1 (6 bases). Per the germline V gene, CDR1 is MNHEY and CDR2 is SMNVEV (reference sequence). The V end lost 7 bases, the J end lost 5 bases, and 14 bases lay between the germline ends. The CDR3 runs to 13 residues. The CDR3, as DNA: TGTGCCAGCAAACAGGGCCCGGGGACTGAAGCTTTCTTT. Encoded protein: CASKQGPGTEAFF.

The chain carries TRBV6-1 and TRBJ2-1, with 12 bases lining up with TRBD2. The V gene's germline CDR1 is MNHNS and CDR2 SASEGT. This CDR3 region has 15 residues. J lost 6 bases, V lost 7 bases, and 7 bases had no gene match. CDR3 bases: TGTGCCAGCAACGGACTAGCGGGAAGGGTCAATGAGCAGTTCTTC. It translates to CASNGLAGRVNEQFF.

The chain joins TRBV5-5 to TRBJ2-7; D unresolved. Germline values: CDR1 SGHKS, CDR2 YYEKEE (reference sequence). CDR3 size: 14 residues. The germline V and J ends were trimmed by 0 bases and 4 bases, with 11 bases remaining between them. The CDR3 is CASSLGRVQYEQYF. As DNA, the CDR3 is TGTGCCAGCAGCTTGGGTCGGGTCCAGTACGAGCAGTACTTC.

The chain couples TRBV27 to TRBJ1-1; D ambiguous. The germline gives CDR1 MNHEY, CDR2 SMNVEV (reference sequence). The CDR3 is made up of 14 amino acids. V lost 8 bases and J 8 bases, leaving 21 bases between the germline ends. Here the CDR3 DNA reads TGTGCCAGCTCGACTCCCGAACACTATAGAGAAGCTTTCTTT. It translates to CASSTPEHYREAFF.

The chain has TRBV2 and TRBJ1-6, with D possibly matching TRBD1 (6 bases). This CDR3 spans 15 amino acids. V gave up 4 bases and J gave up 7 bases, with 14 bases separating them. The germline V gene has CDR1 SNHLY and CDR2 FYNNEI. The CDR3 protein is CASSGYDRTNSPLHF. The CDR3 nucleotides are TGTGCCAGCAGTGGTTACGACAGGACCAATTCACCCCTCCACTTT.

The rearrangement joins TRBV7-2 to TRBJ1-1; 7 nucleotides align to TRBD1. The CDR3 runs 13 residues. The V gene end was trimmed by 5 bases and the J gene end by 4 bases; junction bases not matched to a gene: 4. CDR1 SGHTA and CDR2 FQGNSA come from the germline V gene. The CDR3 DNA follows: TGTGCCAGCAGCCTATACAGGGGCACTGAAGCTTTCTTT. This gives the protein CASSLYRGTEAFF.

The count of this clone is one. The rearrangement links TRBV19 to TRBJ1-5, with a weak D call TRBD1 (5 bases). The CDR3 extends over 15 amino acids. Germline V CDR1 and CDR2: LNHDA, SQIVND (reference sequence). Between the trimmed V and J ends, which lost 3 bases and 5 bases, there was a span of 14 bases. In DNA, the CDR3 is TGTGCCAGTAGTATCTGGGGGGTGTTCGATCAGCCCCAGCATTTT. Protein sequence: CASSIWGVFDQPQHF.

About this clone itself: Other DNA sequences within the sample encode an identical CDR3. The CDR3 sequence is CASSPGLAGGPDTGELFF. The CDR3 region has the DNA TGCGCCAGCAGCCCCGGACTAGCGGGGGGGCCAGACACCGGGGAGCTGTTTTTT. The chain is built from TRBV4-3 and TRBJ2-2; 15 bases match TRBD2. This CDR3 spans 18 amino acids. Germline values: CDR1 LGHNA, CDR2 YSLEER. Trimming at V came to 4 bases and at J to 3 bases, leaving 6 bases not matched to a gene.

The chain's CDR3 is CASSEGGGGGPNYGYTF. The CDR3 nucleotides are TGCGCCAGCAGCGAGGGCGGTGGAGGGGGCCCTAACTATGGCTACACCTTC. J is TRBJ1-2 and V is TRBV4-3; the match to TRBD1 covers 7 bases. CDR3 length equals 17 residues. Germline CDR1 LGHNA, CDR2 YSLEER. V was clipped by 5 bases and J by 0 bases; unmatched bases: 12.